Listed below are T cell receptor beta chains from one sample, sequenced in a study of T cells in Graves' hyperthyroidism and ophthalmopathy. Each CDR3 protein is one row after TCRdb ran MiXCR on the multiplex PCR reads. The data contain around 340,000 distinct CDR3 sequences, about 18% of them singletons. Specimen: blood. The receptors shown here come from a woman in her fifties or sixties with Graves' hyperthyroidism. The CDR3 runs from the conserved cysteine through the conserved F or W. The D gene is left open where the match is weak. Some rows have no size entry. The others give once, few or many, or a class for an expanded clone.

clone_size: many
d_call: .
cdr3_length: 14
j_call: TRBJ2-1
v_call: TRBV20-1
cdr3_aa: CSAFRDTGYNEQFF
cdr3_nt: TGCAGTGCTTTCCGGGACACGGGGTACAATGAGCAGTTCTTC

clone_size: .
d_call: .
cdr3_length: 15
j_call: TRBJ2-3
v_call: TRBV6-1
cdr3_aa: CASSPSRGTLDTQYF
cdr3_nt: TGTGCCAGCAGTCCATCACGGGGAACCCTCGATACGCAGTATTTT

clone_size: .
d_call: TRBD1
cdr3_length: 16
j_call: TRBJ2-1
v_call: TRBV5-1
cdr3_aa: CASSLAKGAYYNEQFF
cdr3_nt: TGTGCCAGCAGCTTGGCGAAGGGGGCGTACTACAATGAGCAGTTCTTC

clone_size: .
d_call: .
cdr3_length: 16
j_call: TRBJ2-2
v_call: TRBV18
cdr3_aa: CASSPLGSQNTGELFF
cdr3_nt: TGTGCCAGCTCACCACTAGGGTCGCAAAACACCGGGGAGCTGTTTTTT

clone_size: few
d_call: TRBD2
cdr3_length: 17
j_call: TRBJ2-5
v_call: TRBV29-1
cdr3_aa: CSVGEGLAGNYQETQYF
cdr3_nt: TGCAGCGTTGGAGAGGGACTAGCGGGAAATTACCAAGAGACCCAGTACTTC

clone_size: .
d_call: .
cdr3_length: 18
j_call: TRBJ2-3
v_call: TRBV20-1
cdr3_aa: CSANHRDGRETGRDTQYF
cdr3_nt: TGCAGTGCTAACCACCGGGACGGCCGGGAAACGGGCCGTGATACGCAGTATTTT

clone_size: .
d_call: TRBD2
cdr3_length: 19
j_call: TRBJ2-1
v_call: TRBV12-3/TRBV12-4
cdr3_aa: CASSLGISGRSSSYNEQFF
cdr3_nt: TGTGCCAGCAGTTTAGGTATTAGCGGGCGGTCCAGCTCCTACAATGAGCAGTTCTTC

clone_size: many
d_call: TRBD1
cdr3_length: 16
j_call: TRBJ2-5
v_call: TRBV18
cdr3_aa: CASSPKRDREKETQYF
cdr3_nt: TGTGCCAGCTCACCAAAGAGGGACAGGGAAAAAGAGACCCAGTACTTC

clone_size: .
d_call: TRBD2
cdr3_length: 16
j_call: TRBJ2-2
v_call: TRBV5-4
cdr3_aa: CASSLRGGRATGELFF
cdr3_nt: TGTGCCAGCAGCTTGCGCGGGGGGCGCGCCACCGGGGAGCTGTTTTTT

clone_size: .
d_call: .
cdr3_length: 15
j_call: TRBJ2-2
v_call: TRBV19
cdr3_aa: CASSIFTTNTGELFF
cdr3_nt: TGTGCCAGTAGTATTTTTACAACGAACACCGGGGAGCTGTTTTTT

clone_size: few
d_call: .
cdr3_length: 13
j_call: TRBJ1-4
v_call: TRBV5-5
cdr3_aa: CASSLRWGEKLFF
cdr3_nt: TGTGCCAGCAGCTTGAGGTGGGGTGAAAAACTGTTTTTT

clone_size: .
d_call: TRBD1
cdr3_length: 15
j_call: TRBJ2-3
v_call: TRBV20-1
cdr3_aa: CSAQSGTGVIDTQYF
cdr3_nt: TGCAGTGCGCAATCCGGGACAGGAGTCATCGATACGCAGTATTTT

clone_size: .
d_call: .
cdr3_length: 14
j_call: TRBJ2-7
v_call: TRBV27
cdr3_aa: CASSTSFPTYEQYF
cdr3_nt: TGTGCCAGCAGCACAAGCTTTCCAACCTACGAGCAGTACTTC

clone_size: many
d_call: .
cdr3_length: 14
j_call: TRBJ1-1
v_call: TRBV3-1
cdr3_aa: CASSQQGGRPEAFF
cdr3_nt: TGTGCCAGCAGCCAACAGGGCGGACGTCCTGAAGCTTTCTTT

clone_size: .
d_call: .
cdr3_length: 15
j_call: TRBJ2-1
v_call: TRBV6-1
cdr3_aa: CASSPDSFVYNEQFF
cdr3_nt: TGTGCCAGCAGCCCTGACAGTTTCGTTTACAATGAGCAGTTCTTC

clone_size: many
d_call: TRBD1
cdr3_length: 13
j_call: TRBJ1-2
v_call: TRBV5-1
cdr3_aa: CASSRRDRDGYTF
cdr3_nt: TGCGCCAGCAGCCGCCGGGACAGAGATGGCTACACCTTC

clone_size: .
d_call: TRBD2
cdr3_length: 15
j_call: TRBJ2-7
v_call: TRBV6-9
cdr3_aa: CASSYSNSGSREQYF
cdr3_nt: TGTGCCAGCAGTTACTCGAACAGCGGGAGTAGGGAGCAGTACTTC

clone_size: many
d_call: .
cdr3_length: 16
j_call: TRBJ1-4
v_call: TRBV6-1
cdr3_aa: CASSGGPGSANEKLFF
cdr3_nt: TGTGCCAGCAGTGGCGGACCGGGGTCAGCGAATGAAAAACTGTTTTTT

clone_size: few
d_call: .
cdr3_length: 13
j_call: TRBJ1-2
v_call: TRBV6-1
cdr3_aa: CASSSVSPYGYTF
cdr3_nt: TGTGCCAGCAGTTCCGTCTCGCCCTATGGCTACACCTTC

clone_size: many
d_call: .
cdr3_length: 11
j_call: TRBJ2-7
v_call: TRBV28
cdr3_aa: CASSFAYEQYF
cdr3_nt: TGTGCCAGCAGTTTCGCCTACGAGCAGTACTTC

clone_size: .
d_call: TRBD1
cdr3_length: 16
j_call: TRBJ2-2
v_call: TRBV10-3
cdr3_aa: CAISDQDRGLTGELFF
cdr3_nt: TGTGCCATCAGTGACCAGGACAGGGGACTCACCGGGGAGCTGTTTTTT

clone_size: many
d_call: TRBD2
cdr3_length: 17
j_call: TRBJ2-1
v_call: TRBV3-1
cdr3_aa: CASSQEGWASGPYEQFF
cdr3_nt: TGTGCCAGCAGCCAAGAAGGCTGGGCTAGCGGGCCCTATGAGCAGTTCTTC

clone_size: many
d_call: .
cdr3_length: 16
j_call: TRBJ1-1
v_call: TRBV28
cdr3_aa: CASSLDLIGWNTEAFF
cdr3_nt: TGTGCCAGCAGTTTAGATCTGATAGGCTGGAACACTGAAGCTTTCTTT

clone_size: many
d_call: .
cdr3_length: 14
j_call: TRBJ2-2
v_call: TRBV6-1
cdr3_aa: CASSNTRGTGELFF
cdr3_nt: TGTGCCAGCAGTAACACGAGAGGGACCGGGGAGCTGTTTTTT

clone_size: many
d_call: .
cdr3_length: 14
j_call: TRBJ1-4
v_call: TRBV28
cdr3_aa: CASSYDSVNEKLFF
cdr3_nt: TGTGCCAGCAGTTACGACAGCGTTAATGAAAAACTGTTTTTT

clone_size: .
d_call: .
cdr3_length: 14
j_call: TRBJ1-2
v_call: TRBV29-1
cdr3_aa: CSVEETYQAAGYTF
cdr3_nt: TGCAGCGTTGAAGAAACATACCAGGCCGCAGGCTACACCTTC

clone_size: .
d_call: .
cdr3_length: 13
j_call: TRBJ1-6
v_call: TRBV28
cdr3_aa: CAIAGTGNSPLHF
cdr3_nt: TGTGCCATCGCAGGGACGGGGAATTCACCCCTCCACTTT

clone_size: .
d_call: TRBD2
cdr3_length: 18
j_call: TRBJ2-3
v_call: TRBV5-6
cdr3_aa: CASSLIGAGTSGTDTQYF
cdr3_nt: TGTGCCAGCAGCTTGATAGGGGCCGGGACTAGCGGTACAGATACGCAGTATTTT

clone_size: .
d_call: .
cdr3_length: 13
j_call: TRBJ2-7
v_call: TRBV20-1
cdr3_aa: CSARLGETYEQYF
cdr3_nt: TGCAGTGCTAGATTGGGGGAAACCTACGAACAGTACTTC

clone_size: many
d_call: TRBD2
cdr3_length: 14
j_call: TRBJ2-7
v_call: TRBV3-1
cdr3_aa: CASSPGLGRGEQYF
cdr3_nt: TGTGCCAGCAGCCCGGGACTAGGACGAGGGGAGCAGTACTTC

clone_size: .
d_call: .
cdr3_length: 13
j_call: TRBJ2-1
v_call: TRBV20-1
cdr3_aa: CSARESPYNEQFF
cdr3_nt: TGCAGTGCCCGGGAGTCCCCTTACAATGAGCAGTTCTTC

clone_size: .
d_call: .
cdr3_length: 13
j_call: TRBJ1-2
v_call: TRBV19
cdr3_aa: CASGRLGNYGYTF
cdr3_nt: TGTGCCAGTGGCCGGCTGGGGAACTATGGCTACACCTTC

clone_size: .
d_call: TRBD1
cdr3_length: 15
j_call: TRBJ2-1
v_call: TRBV30
cdr3_aa: CAWNKDRVLSNEQFF
cdr3_nt: TGTGCCTGGAATAAGGACAGGGTTCTAAGTAATGAGCAGTTCTTC

clone_size: few
d_call: .
cdr3_length: 16
j_call: TRBJ2-1
v_call: TRBV11-2
cdr3_aa: CASSDRAGSRYNEQFF
cdr3_nt: TGTGCCAGCAGCGATCGAGCAGGGTCCCGCTACAATGAGCAGTTCTTC

clone_size: .
d_call: .
cdr3_length: 12
j_call: TRBJ2-2
v_call: TRBV6-1
cdr3_aa: CASKPRTGELFF
cdr3_nt: TGTGCCAGCAAGCCAAGAACCGGGGAGCTGTTTTTT

clone_size: many
d_call: .
cdr3_length: 14
j_call: TRBJ1-5
v_call: TRBV28
cdr3_aa: CASSPPPGVQPQHF
cdr3_nt: TGTGCCAGCAGTCCACCCCCAGGGGTTCAGCCCCAGCATTTT